Shown below are 23 T cell receptor beta chains from a single sample sequenced in a study of T cell responses to AZD1222 COVID-19 vaccine. TCRdb's table, derived via immunoSEQ multiplex PCR, lists solely in-frame clones and lacks some. The sample includes some 120,000 clones, over 75% of them seen just once. Source: peripheral blood, taken on day 0 of AZD1222 vaccination. These receptors all stem from an adult in good health.

The J gene is TRBJ1-5, the V gene TRBV11-3; 7 positions agree with TRBD1. Trimming took 4 bases from V and 0 from J; bases not matched to a gene: 12. Germline CDR1 SGHNT, CDR2 YENEEA. There are 18 residues in the CDR3. CDR3 sequence reads: CASSSNRDRLYSNQPQHF. The DNA of the CDR3 is TGTGCCAGCAGCTCCAACCGGGACAGACTATATAGCAATCAGCCCCAGCATTTT.

The rearrangement joins TRBV28 to TRBJ2-1; 10 nucleotides line up with TRBD2. Germline V gene sequence: CDR1 MDHEN, CDR2 SYDVKM. V was clipped by 1 base and J by 9 bases; unmatched bases: 3. The CDR3 loop spans 14 amino acids. CDR3 nucleotides: TGTGCCAGCAGTTTATCTAGCGGGGGAGGTGAGCAGTTCTTC. This encodes CASSLSSGGGEQFF.

The V gene is TRBV27, the J gene TRBJ1-2; a weak D match, TRBD1 (5 bases). The CDR3 extends over 13 amino acids. Germline CDR1 reads MNHEY; CDR2 reads SMNVEV (reference sequence). V was trimmed by 6 bases and J by 5 bases, leaving 13 bases between them. The CDR3 loop reads CASSLGRGYGYTF. CDR3 bases: TGTGCCAGCAGCTTAGGGCGGGGGTATGGCTACACCTTC.

The V gene is TRBV12-5, the J gene TRBJ2-1, with D unclear. Trimming stripped 8 bases from V and 8 bases from J, with 10 bases between. The germline CDR1 and CDR2 sequences are LGHNT and FRNRAP. This CDR3 comprises 11 residues. CDR3 nucleotide sequence: TGTGCTAGTACCTTAGTGGATGAGCAGTTCTTC. Translation: CASTLVDEQFF.

The V and J genes are TRBV18 and TRBJ1-5, with 9 nucleotides matching TRBD1. V lost 2 bases and J lost 9; bases outside the gene matches: 11. There are 16 residues in the CDR3. Germline V CDR1 and CDR2: KGHSH, LQKENI. CDR3 loop: CASSPEQGAPGLPQHF. CDR3 nucleotide sequence: TGTGCCAGCTCACCAGAACAGGGGGCTCCCGGGTTGCCCCAGCATTTT.

The rearrangement joins TRBV11-2 to TRBJ2-7; 7 positions match TRBD2. The junction had 10 bases not matched to a gene; V was cut back by 6 bases and J by 2 bases. Germline loops: CDR1 SGHAT, CDR2 FQNNGV. The CDR3 spans 15 residues. The CDR3 region has the DNA TGTGCCAGCAGTCAAGGCACGGGAGGCACCTACGAGCAGTACTTC. This codes for CASSQGTGGTYEQYF.

The rearrangement links TRBV29-1 to TRBJ2-2; no clear D. The germline V gene encodes CDR1 SQVTM and CDR2 ANQGSEA. The CDR3 has 13 residues. Trimming cost V 7 bases and J 7 bases, with 16 bases left between them. The CDR3 coding sequence is TGCAGCGCTGACTTCTCAGATGACGGGGAGCTGTTTTTT. Translated: CSADFSDDGELFF.

The gene calls are TRBV5-1 and TRBJ2-3, with 9 positions matching TRBD2. This CDR3 comprises 15 residues. Trimming at V came to 5 bases and at J to 5 bases, leaving 9 bases not matched to a gene. The germline V gene has CDR1 SGHRS and CDR2 YFSETQ. CDR3 DNA: TGCGCCAGCAGAACCTTAGCGGGGGAGGGAGATACGCAGTATTTT. It encodes CASRTLAGEGDTQYF. Full variable domain (outside the CDR3, taken from reference TRBV5-1 and TRBJ2-3): KAGVTQTPRYLIKTRGQQVTLSCSPISGHRSVSWYQQTPGQGLQFLFEYFSETQRNKGNFPGRFSGRQFSNSRSEMNVSTLELGDSALYLCASRTLAGEGDTQYFGPGTRLTVL.

This chain uses TRBV5-1 with TRBJ2-1; TRBD1 agrees at 7 bases. The CDR3 loop spans 14 amino acids. V lost 3 bases, J lost 4 bases, and 4 bases stayed unmatched. Per germline, CDR1 SGHRS and CDR2 YFSETQ. In DNA, the CDR3 is TGCGCCAGCAGCTACGGGACAGAATACAATGAGCAGTTCTTC. This sequence encodes CASSYGTEYNEQFF.

The chain employs TRBV5-1 and TRBJ1-2; D is unclear. CDR3 size: 16 residues. V lost 5 bases to trimming and J lost 0 bases, with 17 bases between them. From germline, CDR1 is SGHRS and CDR2 YFSETQ. CDR3 sequence: CASRVSPTESNYGYTF. The CDR3 nucleotides are TGCGCCAGCAGGGTTTCCCCGACGGAGTCTAACTATGGCTACACCTTC.

The chain employs TRBV5-8 and TRBJ1-1; tentative D call: TRBD1 (5 bases). The V and J ends lost 9 bases and 5 bases respectively, with 17 bases between them. CDR1 and CDR2 (germline): SGHTS, YDEGEE. The CDR3 runs to 13 residues. The CDR3: CATQTEEGTEAFF. CDR3 in DNA: TGTGCCACACAGACAGAGGAGGGGACTGAAGCTTTCTTT. Full variable domain (missing parts from reference TRBV5-8 and TRBJ1-1): EAGVTQSPTHLIKTRGQQATLRCSPISGHTSVYWYQQALGLGLQFLLWYDEGEERNRGNFPPRFSGRQFPNYSSELNVNALELEDSALYLCATQTEEGTEAFFGQGTRLTVV.

The rearrangement joins TRBV28 to TRBJ2-1; 8 bases agree with TRBD1. There are 14 residues in the CDR3. The germline V gene has CDR1 MDHEN and CDR2 SYDVKM. V was pared by 7 bases and J by 0 bases, with 2 bases of the junction left unmatched. CDR3 in amino acids: CASIDRGSYNEQFF. CDR3 nucleotides: TGTGCCAGCATCGACAGGGGCTCCTACAATGAGCAGTTCTTC.

This clone was detected only once. The chain employs TRBV5-4 and TRBJ1-6, with D tentatively TRBD1 (5 bases). The CDR3 length is 13 residues. From germline, CDR1 is SGHNT and CDR2 YYREEE (reference sequence). V lost 4 bases to trimming and J lost 8 bases, with 10 bases between them. CDR3: CASSGDRDSPLHF. CDR3 DNA: TGTGCCAGCAGCGGTGACAGAGATTCACCCCTCCACTTT. The variable domain in full, with the rest retrieved from reference TRBV5-4 and TRBJ1-6, is ETGVTQSPTHLIKTRGQQVTLRCSSQSGHNTVSWYQQALGQGPQFIFQYYREEENGRGNFPPRFSGLQFPNYSSELNVNALELDDSALYLCASSGDRDSPLHFGNGTRLTVT.

The rearrangement links TRBV6-5 to TRBJ2-7; D might be TRBD1 or TRBD2, each matching 6 bases. Germline V lookup: CDR1 MNHEY, CDR2 SVGAGI. The CDR3 covers 13 residues. The V gene lost 11 bases and the J gene lost 2 bases, with 16 bases spanning the gap. The CDR3 coding sequence is TGTGCCGTGGGGGGCGGCCACACCTACGAGCAGTACTTC. Its protein is CAVGGGHTYEQYF.

The V and J genes are TRBV6-6 and TRBJ1-2, with D tentatively TRBD1 (5 bases). V was trimmed by 6 bases and J by 7 bases, leaving 15 bases between them. This CDR3 is built from 13 residues. From germline, CDR1 is MNHNY and CDR2 SVGAGI (reference sequence). This CDR3 is CASSRALASGYTF. The CDR3 DNA reads as TGTGCCAGCAGCAGGGCCCTGGCGAGTGGCTACACCTTC.

V is TRBV30 and J is TRBJ1-1, with 8 bases identical to TRBD1. This CDR3 spans 13 amino acids. V shed 0 bases and J 5 bases; nucleotides not matched to a gene: 2. The germline V gene encodes CDR1 GTSNPN and CDR2 SVGIG (reference sequence). Written as DNA, the CDR3 is TGTGCCTGGAGTGTTCGACAGGGGACTGAAGCTTTCTTT. Translation gives CAWSVRQGTEAFF.

The gene calls are TRBV6-5 and TRBJ1-2; D call uncertain. V was trimmed by 8 bases and J by 3 bases, leaving 19 bases between them. The CDR3 totals 15 residues. Germline CDR1 is MNHEY and CDR2 is SVGAGI. CDR3 DNA sequence: TGTGCCAGCGTCGATTTTGGAGGGCCGCACTATGGCTACACCTTC. Protein product: CASVDFGGPHYGYTF.

The chain employs TRBV2 and TRBJ2-3, with D perhaps TRBD2 (6 bases). Germline CDR1 is SNHLY and CDR2 is FYNNEI. The CDR3 is made up of 14 amino acids. The V end was cut by 2 bases, the J end by 8 bases, with 14 bases between. The CDR3 DNA reads as TGTGCCAGCAGTGAATCGGCGGGGCGGGCTACGCAGTATTTT. This translates into CASSESAGRATQYF.

This chain links TRBV24-1 with TRBJ2-7, with a tentative D call TRBD2 (6 bases). Germline loops: CDR1 KGHDR, CDR2 SFDVKD. The CDR3 sequence is 20 residues long. Trimming removed 3 bases from V and 4 bases from J, with 30 bases in between. CDR3 in DNA: TGTGCCACCAGTGATGGAGGAGGTGGTACGGGACTCATGAAACCTTACGAGCAGTACTTC. It yields the protein CATSDGGGGTGLMKPYEQYF.

V usage is TRBV24-1 and J usage is TRBJ1-5; TRBD1 might be the D (5 bases). CDR1 and CDR2 (germline): KGHDR, SFDVKD. V lost 0 bases to trimming and J lost 9 bases, with 14 bases between them. The length of the CDR3 is 15 residues. The CDR3 DNA sequence: TGTGCCACCAGTGATTTGCAGCATACAGGAGGGCCCCAGCATTTT. Its translation is CATSDLQHTGGPQHF.

The rearrangement uses TRBV30 and TRBJ1-2; tentative D call: TRBD1 (6 bases). The CDR3 sequence is 12 residues long. The germline gives CDR1 GTSNPN, CDR2 SVGIG (reference sequence). Deletions cut 4 bases from V and 4 bases from J, with 10 bases between. The CDR3 is CAWTRTVYGYTF. CDR3 coding DNA: TGTGCCTGGACCCGGACAGTCTATGGCTACACCTTC.

CDR3 nucleotides: TGTGCCAGCAACCTCATCCCCGGGACAGGGGGCCGGGCCTACGAGCAGTACTTC. It specifies CASNLIPGTGGRAYEQYF. The chain uses TRBV7-9 and TRBJ2-7, with 12 nucleotides matching TRBD1. The V gene's germline CDR1 is SEHNR and CDR2 FQNEAQ (reference sequence). This CDR3 is 18 amino acids long. V gave up 7 bases and J gave up 2 bases; unmatched junction bases: 15.

V is TRBV5-1 and J is TRBJ2-1; 11 nucleotides match TRBD2. Germline CDR1 and CDR2: SGHRS and YFSETQ. This CDR3 is built from 20 residues. V trimming: 0 bases; J trimming: 0 bases; junction bases outside the gene matches: 11. DNA for the CDR3: TGCGCCAGCAGCTTGGGCGGACTAGCGGGCCAACCGAGCTCCTACAATGAGCAGTTCTTC. This encodes CASSLGGLAGQPSSYNEQFF.